This T cell receptor beta chain derives from a study of response to subunit inactivated influenza vaccine. TCRdb redid the calling of the RT-PCR reads with MiXCR, one entry per CDR3 protein. The sample includes more than 450,000 distinct CDR3 sequences, around 11% of them seen just once. This clonotype has only a few counts. The V and J ends lost 8 bases and 4 bases respectively, with 14 bases between them. From germline, CDR1 is MDHEN and CDR2 SYDVKM. CDR3 length equals 13 residues. This chain links TRBV28 with TRBJ1-1; possibly TRBD1 for D (5 bases). This clonotype was obtained from a man between 50 and 59 years old who received an inactivated influenza vaccine. The sequencing here drew on PBMCs from blood, taken on the day of vaccination. The CDR3 region has the DNA TGTGCCAGCCGGGGGTACCCGAGCACTGAAGCTTTCTTT. It is translated as CASRGYPSTEAFF. Based on the CDR3 plus reference TRBV28 and TRBJ1-1, the full variable domain is DVKVTQSSRYLVKRTGEKVFLECVQDMDHENMFWYRQDPGLGLRLIYFSYDVKMKEKGDIPEGYSVSREKKERFSLILESASTNQTSMYLCASRGYPSTEAFFGQGTRLTVV.